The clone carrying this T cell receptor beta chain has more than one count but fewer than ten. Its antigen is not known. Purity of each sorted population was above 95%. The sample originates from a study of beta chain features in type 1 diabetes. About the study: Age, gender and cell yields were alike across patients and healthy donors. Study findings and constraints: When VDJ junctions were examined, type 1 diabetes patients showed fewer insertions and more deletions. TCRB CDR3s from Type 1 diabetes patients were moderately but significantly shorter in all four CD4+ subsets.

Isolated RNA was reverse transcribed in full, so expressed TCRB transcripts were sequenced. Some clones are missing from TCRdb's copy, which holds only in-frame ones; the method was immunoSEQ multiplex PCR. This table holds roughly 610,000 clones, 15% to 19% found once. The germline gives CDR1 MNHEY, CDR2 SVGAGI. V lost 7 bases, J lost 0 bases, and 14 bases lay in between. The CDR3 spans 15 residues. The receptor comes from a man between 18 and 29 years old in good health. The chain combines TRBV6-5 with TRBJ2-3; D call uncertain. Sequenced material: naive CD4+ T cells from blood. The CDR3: CASKVTQTSTDTQYF. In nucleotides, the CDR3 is TGTGCCAGCAAAGTTACCCAAACTAGCACAGATACGCAGTATTTT.